Listed below are T cell receptor beta chains from one sample, sequenced in a study of CD8+CD57+ T cells in acquired aplastic anemia. Each CDR3 protein gets one entry after TCRdb re-called the reads with MiXCR. Counted here are under 250,000 distinct CDR3 sequences, 34% occurring once; the ten biggest clones make up 1.1%. Sequenced sample: sorted CD4+, CD8+, or CD8+CD57+ T cells (not recorded which) from PBMCs. The receptors derive from a human donor in good health, serving as a control. Both conserved end residues are part of each CDR3. Fields, in order: J gene, D gene, V gene, clone size, CDR3 protein, CDR3 DNA. D genes are given only for firm matches. Not every row has a clone size; where given, it reads once, few, many or a size class.

J gene: TRBJ2-1; D gene: TRBD2; V gene: TRBV29-1; clone size: .; CDR3 protein: CSVEVETSGFYNEQFF; CDR3 DNA: TGCAGCGTTGAAGTGGAGACTAGCGGATTCTACAATGAGCAGTTCTTC
J gene: TRBJ2-5; D gene: .; V gene: TRBV5-1; clone size: many; CDR3 protein: CASSLSIDETQYF; CDR3 DNA: TGCGCCAGCAGCTTGTCCATCGACGAGACCCAGTACTTC
J gene: TRBJ2-7; D gene: .; V gene: TRBV7-9; clone size: .; CDR3 protein: CASSSGGASYEQYF; CDR3 DNA: TGTGCCAGCAGCAGTGGGGGGGCCTCCTACGAGCAGTACTTC
J gene: TRBJ1-2; D gene: TRBD1; V gene: TRBV19; clone size: many; CDR3 protein: CASSIGQGPGYTF; CDR3 DNA: TGTGCCAGTAGTATAGGACAGGGCCCTGGCTACACCTTC
J gene: TRBJ1-1; D gene: .; V gene: TRBV20-1; clone size: many; CDR3 protein: CSARDVLRGDRVTEAFF; CDR3 DNA: TGCAGTGCTAGAGATGTCCTCAGGGGCGATCGGGTCACTGAAGCTTTCTTT
J gene: TRBJ1-1; D gene: .; V gene: TRBV20-1; clone size: many; CDR3 protein: CSASFGSTEAFF; CDR3 DNA: TGCAGTGCTAGTTTCGGGTCGACTGAAGCTTTCTTT
J gene: TRBJ2-1; D gene: .; V gene: TRBV15; clone size: .; CDR3 protein: CATSSWTSDVNEQFF; CDR3 DNA: TGTGCCACCAGCTCATGGACGAGCGATGTCAATGAGCAGTTCTTC
J gene: TRBJ1-1; D gene: TRBD1; V gene: TRBV29-1; clone size: many; CDR3 protein: CSVERDRSLGTEAFF; CDR3 DNA: TGCAGCGTTGAACGGGACAGGAGTTTAGGCACTGAAGCTTTCTTT
J gene: TRBJ2-1; D gene: .; V gene: TRBV11-1; clone size: once; CDR3 protein: CASSLAPLRGRYNEQFF; CDR3 DNA: TGTGCCAGCAGCTTAGCGCCTCTGCGCGGACGTTACAATGAGCAGTTCTTC
J gene: TRBJ1-1; D gene: TRBD1; V gene: TRBV2; clone size: many; CDR3 protein: CASSPGGNTEAFF; CDR3 DNA: TGTGCCAGCAGTCCAGGGGGTAACACTGAAGCTTTCTTT
J gene: TRBJ2-7; D gene: .; V gene: TRBV2; clone size: .; CDR3 protein: CASSRGESVGEQYF; CDR3 DNA: TGTGCCAGCTCTAGGGGGGAGTCAGTTGGCGAGCAGTACTTC
J gene: TRBJ1-6; D gene: TRBD1; V gene: TRBV19; clone size: .; CDR3 protein: CASSAEGQGNSPLHF; CDR3 DNA: TGTGCCAGTAGTGCGGAGGGACAGGGGAATTCACCCCTCCACTTT
J gene: TRBJ2-5; D gene: .; V gene: TRBV7-9; clone size: many; CDR3 protein: CASSLFLFVVETQYF; CDR3 DNA: TGTGCCAGCAGCTTATTCCTGTTCGTGGTAGAGACCCAGTACTTC
J gene: TRBJ2-3; D gene: .; V gene: TRBV2; clone size: .; CDR3 protein: CASSVQGTIDTQYF; CDR3 DNA: TGTGCCAGCAGTGTTCAGGGTACGATAGATACGCAGTATTTT
J gene: TRBJ1-2; D gene: .; V gene: TRBV4-2; clone size: .; CDR3 protein: CASSSTPSNYGYTF; CDR3 DNA: TGTGCCAGCAGCTCGACTCCGTCGAACTATGGCTACACCTTC
J gene: TRBJ2-3; D gene: TRBD1; V gene: TRBV5-1; clone size: .; CDR3 protein: CASSPRDRGTDTQYF; CDR3 DNA: TGCGCCAGCAGCCCCCGGGACAGGGGAACAGATACGCAGTATTTT
J gene: TRBJ2-7; D gene: TRBD1; V gene: TRBV25-1; clone size: many; CDR3 protein: CASSDPGQGSYEQYF; CDR3 DNA: TGTGCCAGCAGTGACCCGGGACAGGGTTCTTACGAGCAGTACTTC
J gene: TRBJ2-1; D gene: TRBD1; V gene: TRBV27; clone size: .; CDR3 protein: CASSRAGTGVNEQFF; CDR3 DNA: TGTGCCAGCAGCCGAGCCGGGACAGGGGTCAATGAGCAGTTCTTC
J gene: TRBJ2-7; D gene: TRBD1; V gene: TRBV4-1; clone size: many; CDR3 protein: CASSPRQGGPYEQYF; CDR3 DNA: TGCGCCAGCAGCCCACGACAGGGTGGTCCCTACGAGCAGTACTTC
J gene: TRBJ1-3; D gene: .; V gene: TRBV12-5; clone size: few; CDR3 protein: CASGLVPRGSRAGNTIYF; CDR3 DNA: TGTGCTAGTGGTTTGGTACCCCGCGGGAGTAGGGCTGGAAACACCATATATTTT
J gene: TRBJ2-7; D gene: .; V gene: TRBV7-9; clone size: .; CDR3 protein: CASRSLLAMGEQYF; CDR3 DNA: TGTGCCAGCAGGTCCCTCTTAGCGATGGGCGAGCAGTACTTC
J gene: TRBJ2-7; D gene: .; V gene: TRBV7-2; clone size: .; CDR3 protein: CASSDRYEQYF; CDR3 DNA: TGTGCCAGCAGCGACCGCTACGAGCAGTACTTC
J gene: TRBJ2-5; D gene: TRBD2; V gene: TRBV2; clone size: .; CDR3 protein: CASSGGLAGGGETQYF; CDR3 DNA: TGTGCCAGCAGTGGTGGACTAGCGGGGGGCGGGGAGACCCAGTACTTC
J gene: TRBJ2-5; D gene: TRBD1; V gene: TRBV18; clone size: .; CDR3 protein: CASSPTGGAETQYF; CDR3 DNA: TGTGCCAGCTCACCCACAGGGGGCGCAGAGACCCAGTACTTC
J gene: TRBJ1-2; D gene: .; V gene: TRBV9; clone size: .; CDR3 protein: CASRTQFYGYTF; CDR3 DNA: TGTGCCAGTAGGACTCAGTTCTATGGCTACACCTTC
J gene: TRBJ1-5; D gene: .; V gene: TRBV14; clone size: many; CDR3 protein: CASSPGPQRPQHF; CDR3 DNA: TGTGCCAGCAGCCCAGGGCCCCAGAGGCCCCAGCATTTT
J gene: TRBJ1-5; D gene: .; V gene: TRBV7-2; clone size: few; CDR3 protein: CASSSDSNQPQHF; CDR3 DNA: TGTGCCAGCAGCTCGGACAGCAATCAGCCCCAGCATTTT
J gene: TRBJ2-5; D gene: .; V gene: TRBV11-3; clone size: .; CDR3 protein: CASSPGTSQETQCF; CDR3 DNA: TGTGCCAGCAGTCCCGGGACATCACAAGAGACCCAGTGCTTC
J gene: TRBJ2-3; D gene: .; V gene: TRBV5-1; clone size: few; CDR3 protein: CASSSQETTDTQYF; CDR3 DNA: TGCGCCAGCAGCTCACAAGAAACGACAGATACGCAGTATTTT
J gene: TRBJ1-2; D gene: TRBD1; V gene: TRBV5-4; clone size: many; CDR3 protein: CASSLTQGSYGYTF; CDR3 DNA: TGTGCCAGCAGCTTGACACAGGGGTCCTATGGCTACACCTTC
J gene: TRBJ1-6; D gene: TRBD1; V gene: TRBV18; clone size: many; CDR3 protein: CASLGQHNSPLHF; CDR3 DNA: TGTGCCAGCCTGGGACAGCATAATTCACCCCTCCACTTT
J gene: TRBJ2-4; D gene: .; V gene: TRBV2; clone size: many; CDR3 protein: CASSGPPKNIQYF; CDR3 DNA: TGTGCCAGCAGTGGACCGCCAAAAAACATTCAGTACTTC
J gene: TRBJ2-1; D gene: TRBD2; V gene: TRBV29-1; clone size: .; CDR3 protein: CSVAGGPRNEQFF; CDR3 DNA: TGCAGCGTTGCGGGGGGGCCGCGGAATGAGCAGTTCTTC
J gene: TRBJ2-7; D gene: .; V gene: TRBV20-1; clone size: many; CDR3 protein: CSARDWRDEQYF; CDR3 DNA: TGCAGTGCTAGAGATTGGAGGGACGAGCAGTACTTC
J gene: TRBJ1-2; D gene: .; V gene: TRBV20-1; clone size: .; CDR3 protein: CSATWGDYGYTF; CDR3 DNA: TGCAGTGCTACCTGGGGGGACTATGGCTACACCTTC
J gene: TRBJ2-2; D gene: .; V gene: TRBV3-1; clone size: .; CDR3 protein: CASSQETHPRPQAGELFF; CDR3 DNA: TGTGCCAGCAGCCAAGAAACTCACCCTCGTCCCCAAGCCGGGGAGCTGTTTTTT
J gene: TRBJ2-1; D gene: TRBD2; V gene: TRBV11-1; clone size: .; CDR3 protein: CASSAGHLAGGPDEQFF; CDR3 DNA: TGTGCCAGCAGCGCGGGCCACCTAGCGGGGGGGCCCGATGAGCAGTTCTTC
J gene: TRBJ2-5; D gene: TRBD2; V gene: TRBV5-1; clone size: .; CDR3 protein: CASSLGLAGSLEETQYF; CDR3 DNA: TGCGCCAGCAGCTTAGGACTAGCGGGAAGTCTCGAGGAGACCCAGTACTTC
J gene: TRBJ2-5; D gene: TRBD2; V gene: TRBV6-1; clone size: once; CDR3 protein: CASGRVRAAGGGETQYF; CDR3 DNA: TGTGCCAGCGGCCGGGTTCGTGCAGCGGGGGGAGGGGAGACCCAGTACTTC
J gene: TRBJ1-1; D gene: .; V gene: TRBV24-1; clone size: .; CDR3 protein: CATSYRVGTEAFF; CDR3 DNA: TGTGCCACCAGTTACAGGGTTGGCACTGAAGCTTTCTTT
J gene: TRBJ2-3; D gene: .; V gene: TRBV6-5; clone size: many; CDR3 protein: CASSYGGGSTDTQYF; CDR3 DNA: TGTGCCAGCAGTTATGGAGGGGGTAGCACAGATACGCAGTATTTT
J gene: TRBJ2-7; D gene: TRBD1; V gene: TRBV29-1; clone size: many; CDR3 protein: CSARRDRASYEQYF; CDR3 DNA: TGCAGCGCCCGCCGGGACAGGGCCTCCTACGAGCAGTACTTC